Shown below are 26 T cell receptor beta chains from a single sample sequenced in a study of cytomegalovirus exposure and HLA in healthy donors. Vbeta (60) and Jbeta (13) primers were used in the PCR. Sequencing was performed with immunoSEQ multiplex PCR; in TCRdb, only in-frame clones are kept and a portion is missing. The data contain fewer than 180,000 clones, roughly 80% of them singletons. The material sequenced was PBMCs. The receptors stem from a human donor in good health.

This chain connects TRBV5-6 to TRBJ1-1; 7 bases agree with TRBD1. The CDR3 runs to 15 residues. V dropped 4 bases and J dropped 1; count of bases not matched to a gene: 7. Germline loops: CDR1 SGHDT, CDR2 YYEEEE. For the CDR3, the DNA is TGTGCCAGCAGCCCAGACAGGGTAAAGAACACTGAAGCTTTCTTT. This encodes CASSPDRVKNTEAFF.

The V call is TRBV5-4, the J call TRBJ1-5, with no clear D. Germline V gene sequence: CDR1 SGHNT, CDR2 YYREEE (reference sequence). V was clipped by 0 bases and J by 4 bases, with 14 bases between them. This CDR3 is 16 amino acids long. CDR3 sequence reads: CASSLDGQAWNQPQHF. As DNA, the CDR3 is TGTGCCAGCAGCTTGGATGGGCAGGCATGGAATCAGCCCCAGCATTTT.

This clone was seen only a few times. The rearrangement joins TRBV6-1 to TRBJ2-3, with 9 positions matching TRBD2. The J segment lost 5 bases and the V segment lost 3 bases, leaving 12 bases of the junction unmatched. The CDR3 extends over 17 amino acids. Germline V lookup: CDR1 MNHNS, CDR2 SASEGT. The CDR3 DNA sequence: TGTGCCAGCAGTGAGGATTCCAGCGGGGGGAGGGTAGATACGCAGTATTTT. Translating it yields CASSEDSSGGRVDTQYF.

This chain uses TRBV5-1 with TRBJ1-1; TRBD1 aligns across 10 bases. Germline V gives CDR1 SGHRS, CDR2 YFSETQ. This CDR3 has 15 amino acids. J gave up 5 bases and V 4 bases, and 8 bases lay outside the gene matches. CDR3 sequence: CASSVGTGVGTEAFF. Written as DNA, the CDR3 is TGCGCCAGCAGCGTGGGGACAGGGGTGGGAACTGAAGCTTTCTTT.

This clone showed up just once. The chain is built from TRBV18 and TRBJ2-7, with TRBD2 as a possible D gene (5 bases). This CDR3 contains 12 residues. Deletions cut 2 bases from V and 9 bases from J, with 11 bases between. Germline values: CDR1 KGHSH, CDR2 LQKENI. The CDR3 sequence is CASSPGESGQYF. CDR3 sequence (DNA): TGTGCCAGCTCACCAGGGGAGAGCGGGCAGTACTTC.

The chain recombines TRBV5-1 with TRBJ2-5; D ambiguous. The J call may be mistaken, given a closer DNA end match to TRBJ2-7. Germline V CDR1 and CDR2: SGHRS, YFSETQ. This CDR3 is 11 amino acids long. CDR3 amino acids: CASSLVYEQYF. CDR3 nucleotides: TGCGCCAGCAGCTTGGTCTACGAGCAGTACTTC.

The CDR3 region is CASSQERGTGAGELFF. CDR3 bases: TGCGCCAGCAGCCAAGAAAGAGGGACAGGGGCCGGGGAGCTGTTTTTT. V usage is TRBV4-3 and J usage is TRBJ2-2, with TRBD1 identical over 10 bases. Trimming took 0 bases from V and 6 from J; bases not matched to a gene: 4. Germline CDR1 LGHNA, CDR2 YSLEER. This CDR3 region has 16 residues.

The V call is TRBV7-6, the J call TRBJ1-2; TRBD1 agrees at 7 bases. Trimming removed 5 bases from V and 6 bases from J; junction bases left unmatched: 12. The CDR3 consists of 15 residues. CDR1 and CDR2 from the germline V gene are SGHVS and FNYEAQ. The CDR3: CASSINRGATDGYTF. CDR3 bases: TGTGCCAGCAGCATTAACAGGGGTGCTACTGATGGCTACACCTTC.

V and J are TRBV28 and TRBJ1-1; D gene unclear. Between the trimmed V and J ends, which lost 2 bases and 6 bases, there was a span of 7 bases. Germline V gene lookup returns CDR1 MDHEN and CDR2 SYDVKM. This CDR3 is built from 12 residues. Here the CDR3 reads CASSLGQAEAFF. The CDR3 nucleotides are TGTGCCAGCAGTTTAGGCCAGGCTGAAGCTTTCTTT.

The CDR3 loop reads CASSTGTSGIEQYF. Here the CDR3 DNA reads TGTGCCAGCAGCACAGGGACTAGCGGGATCGAGCAGTACTTC. The chain has TRBV9 and TRBJ2-7; 13 nucleotides match TRBD2. Germline V gives CDR1 SGDLS, CDR2 YYNGEE. There are 14 residues in the CDR3. Germline trimming cut 4 bases from V and 6 bases from J; bases unmatched to any gene: 4.

The CDR3 sequence: CASSSLGTGLWEQYF. The CDR3 DNA follows: TGTGCCAGCAGTTCCCTGGGGACGGGACTATGGGAGCAGTACTTC. The rearrangement uses TRBV28 and TRBJ2-7; 7 bases map to TRBD2. Losses at the gene ends were 4 bases for V and 7 bases for J; bases not matched to a gene: 13. The CDR3 is made up of 15 amino acids. Looked up from germline, CDR1 is MDHEN and CDR2 is SYDVKM.

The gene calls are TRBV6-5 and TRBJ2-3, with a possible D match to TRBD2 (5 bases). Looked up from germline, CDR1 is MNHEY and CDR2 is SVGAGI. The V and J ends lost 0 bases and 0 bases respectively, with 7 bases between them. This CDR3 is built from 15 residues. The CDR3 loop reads CASSYSRTSTDTQYF. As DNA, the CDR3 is TGTGCCAGCAGTTACTCGAGGACTAGCACAGATACGCAGTATTTT.

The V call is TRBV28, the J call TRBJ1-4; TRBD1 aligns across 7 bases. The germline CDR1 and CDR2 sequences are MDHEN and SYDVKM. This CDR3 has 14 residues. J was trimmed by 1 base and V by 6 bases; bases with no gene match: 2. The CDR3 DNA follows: TGTGCCAGCAGGCGACAGGGAACTAATGAAAAACTGTTTTTT. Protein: CASRRQGTNEKLFF.

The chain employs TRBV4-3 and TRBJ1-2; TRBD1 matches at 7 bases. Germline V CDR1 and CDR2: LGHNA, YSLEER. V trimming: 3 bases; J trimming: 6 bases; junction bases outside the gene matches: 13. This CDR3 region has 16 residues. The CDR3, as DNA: TGCGCCAGCAGCCATTTCCGACAGGGAAATACAGATGGCTACACCTTC. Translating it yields CASSHFRQGNTDGYTF.

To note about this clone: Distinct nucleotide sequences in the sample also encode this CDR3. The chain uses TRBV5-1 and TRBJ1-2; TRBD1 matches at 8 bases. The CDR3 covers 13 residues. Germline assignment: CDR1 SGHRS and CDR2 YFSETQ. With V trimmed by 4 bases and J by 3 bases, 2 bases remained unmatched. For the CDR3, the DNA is TGCGCCAGCAGCCTGGACAGGGACTATGGCTACACCTTC. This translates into CASSLDRDYGYTF.

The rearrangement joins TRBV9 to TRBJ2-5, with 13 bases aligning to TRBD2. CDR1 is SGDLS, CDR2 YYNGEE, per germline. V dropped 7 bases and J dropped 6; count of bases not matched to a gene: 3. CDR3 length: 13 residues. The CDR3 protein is CASGLAGEKTQYF. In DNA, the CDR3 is TGTGCCAGCGGACTAGCGGGAGAGAAGACCCAGTACTTC. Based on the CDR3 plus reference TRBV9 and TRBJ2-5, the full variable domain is DSGVTQTPKHLITATGQRVTLRCSPRSGDLSVYWYQQSLDQGLQFLIQYYNGEERAKGNILERFSAQQFPDLHSELNLSSLELGDSALYFCASGLAGEKTQYFGPGTRLLVL.

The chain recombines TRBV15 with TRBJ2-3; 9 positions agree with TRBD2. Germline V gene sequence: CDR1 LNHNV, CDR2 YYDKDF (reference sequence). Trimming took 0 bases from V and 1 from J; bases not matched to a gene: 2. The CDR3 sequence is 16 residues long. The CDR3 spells CATSRDRGGGTDTQYF. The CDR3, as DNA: TGTGCCACCAGCAGAGACCGCGGGGGGGGCACAGATACGCAGTATTTT.

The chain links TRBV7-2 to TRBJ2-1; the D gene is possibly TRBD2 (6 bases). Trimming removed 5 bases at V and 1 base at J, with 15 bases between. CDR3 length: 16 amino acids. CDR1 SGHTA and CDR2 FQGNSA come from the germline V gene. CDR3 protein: CASSRNARGSYNEQFF. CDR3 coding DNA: TGTGCCAGCAGCCGCAACGCCCGGGGGTCCTACAATGAGCAGTTCTTC.

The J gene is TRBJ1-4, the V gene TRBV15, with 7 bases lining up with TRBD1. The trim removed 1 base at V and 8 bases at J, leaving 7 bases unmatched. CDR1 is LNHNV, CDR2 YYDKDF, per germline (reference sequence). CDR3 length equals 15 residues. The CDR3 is CATSRVEGAGEKLFF. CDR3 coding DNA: TGTGCCACCAGCAGAGTTGAGGGGGCTGGCGAAAAACTGTTTTTT. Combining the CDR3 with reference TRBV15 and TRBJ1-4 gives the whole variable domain DAMVIQNPRYQVTQFGKPVTLSCSQTLNHNVMYWYQQKSSQAPKLLFHYYDKDFNNEADTPDNFQSRRPNTSFCFLDIRSPGLGDTAMYLCATSRVEGAGEKLFFGSGTQLSVL.

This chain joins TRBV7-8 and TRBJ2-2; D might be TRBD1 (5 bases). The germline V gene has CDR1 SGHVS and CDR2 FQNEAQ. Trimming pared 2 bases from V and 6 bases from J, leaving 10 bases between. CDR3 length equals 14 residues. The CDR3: CASSLLLGAGELFF. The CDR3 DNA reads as TGTGCCAGCAGCTTACTTTTAGGGGCCGGGGAGCTGTTTTTT.

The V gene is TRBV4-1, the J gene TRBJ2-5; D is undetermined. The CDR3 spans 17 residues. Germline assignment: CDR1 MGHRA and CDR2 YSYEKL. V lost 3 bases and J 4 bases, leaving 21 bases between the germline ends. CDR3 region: CASSQVFGRHLRETQYF. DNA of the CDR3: TGCGCCAGCAGCCAGGTCTTCGGAAGACACCTCAGAGAGACCCAGTACTTC.

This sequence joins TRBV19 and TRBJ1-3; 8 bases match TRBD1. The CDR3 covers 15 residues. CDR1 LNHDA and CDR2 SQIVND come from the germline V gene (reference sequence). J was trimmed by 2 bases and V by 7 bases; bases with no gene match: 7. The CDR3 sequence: CASNRDRGPGNTIYF. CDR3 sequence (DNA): TGTGCCAGTAACCGAGACAGGGGACCTGGAAACACCATATATTTT.

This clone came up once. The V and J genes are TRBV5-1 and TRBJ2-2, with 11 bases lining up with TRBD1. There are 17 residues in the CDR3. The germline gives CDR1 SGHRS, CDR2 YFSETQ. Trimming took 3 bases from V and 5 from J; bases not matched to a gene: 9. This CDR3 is CASSSYRDRGVTGELFF. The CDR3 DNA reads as TGCGCCAGCAGCTCATACCGGGACAGGGGGGTTACCGGGGAGCTGTTTTTT.

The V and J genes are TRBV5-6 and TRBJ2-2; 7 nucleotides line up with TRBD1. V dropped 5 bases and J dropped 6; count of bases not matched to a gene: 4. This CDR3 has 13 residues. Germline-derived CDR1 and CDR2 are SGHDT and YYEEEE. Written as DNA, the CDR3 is TGTGCCAGCAGGCTTCAGGGGGCCGGGGAGCTGTTTTTT. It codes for CASRLQGAGELFF.

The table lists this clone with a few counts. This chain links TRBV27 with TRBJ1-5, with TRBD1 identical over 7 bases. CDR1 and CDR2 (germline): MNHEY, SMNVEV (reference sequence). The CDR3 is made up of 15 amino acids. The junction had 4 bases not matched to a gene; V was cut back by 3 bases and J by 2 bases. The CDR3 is CASSFEGGGNQPQHF. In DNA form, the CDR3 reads TGTGCCAGCAGTTTTGAAGGGGGCGGCAATCAGCCCCAGCATTTT.

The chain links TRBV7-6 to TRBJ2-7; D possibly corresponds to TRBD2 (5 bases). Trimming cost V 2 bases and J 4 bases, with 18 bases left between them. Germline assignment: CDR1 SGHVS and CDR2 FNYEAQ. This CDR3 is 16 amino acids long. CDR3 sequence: CASSLRSGRTQYEQYF. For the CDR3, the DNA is TGTGCCAGCAGCTTAAGGAGTGGACGGACTCAATACGAGCAGTACTTC.